One and the same sample provided the 11 T cell receptor beta chains below, sequenced in a study of T cells in Graves' hyperthyroidism and ophthalmopathy. Amplification of TCR beta CDR3 regions used RNA as the template. The HTBI primer set drove a first-round RT-PCR of the TCR CDR3. TCRdb fed the multiplex PCR reads into MiXCR, producing one record per CDR3 protein. In the table there are hundreds of thousands of distinct CDR3 sequences, under 20% of which are singletons. What was sequenced was blood. Receptors originate from a woman in her twenties or thirties with Graves' hyperthyroidism.

This clonotype was seen repeatedly, ten times or more. This chain links TRBV24-1 with TRBJ2-2, with no clear D. Germline assignment: CDR1 KGHDR and CDR2 SFDVKD. V was cut by 4 bases and J by 7 bases, with 9 bases left in between. The CDR3 runs 13 residues. The CDR3 here is CATSDRAGGELFF. The CDR3 bases are TGTGCCACCAGTGACCGTGCAGGCGGGGAGCTGTTTTTT.

This clonotype was counted at least ten times. One junction end does not reproduce the germline sequence, and a read error may be involved. The chain recombines TRBV11-2 with TRBJ2-7, with D possibly being TRBD2 (5 bases). The CDR3 totals 15 residues. Germline assignment: CDR1 SGHAT and CDR2 FQNNGV. The CDR3 DNA reads as TGTGCCAGCAGCTTAGATCGGACTGTCTCCTACGAGCAGTGCTTC. Translating gives CASSLDRTVSYEQCF.

This clonotype was recorded many times. Here the CDR3 DNA reads TGTGCCAGCAGTTTATCGAGTCAGGGTGTGGATGAGCAGTTCTTC. Its protein product is CASSLSSQGVDEQFF. The V call is TRBV27, the J call TRBJ2-1, with a possible D match to TRBD1 (5 bases). The CDR3 length is 15 residues. The V end lost 0 bases, the J end lost 8 bases, and 14 bases lay between the germline ends. The germline V gene has CDR1 MNHEY and CDR2 SMNVEV (reference sequence).

The CDR3 protein is CSARDTAWSSYNSPLHF. The CDR3 DNA follows: TGCAGTGCTAGAGATACGGCCTGGAGCTCCTATAATTCACCCCTCCACTTT. V gene TRBV20-1 combines with J gene TRBJ1-6, with no clear D. Germline CDR1 DFQATT, CDR2 SNEGSKA (reference sequence). The V gene lost 0 bases and the J gene lost 0 bases, with 12 bases spanning the gap. The length of the CDR3 is 17 residues.

This clonotype has at least ten counts. The chain couples TRBV28 to TRBJ2-1, with TRBD2 identical over 7 bases. The CDR3 runs to 15 residues. The V and J ends lost 3 bases and 3 bases, in that order; junction bases with no gene match: 5. CDR1 MDHEN and CDR2 SYDVKM come from the germline V gene. The CDR3 DNA sequence: TGTGCCAGCAGTTTGCGGGAGCCCCTCTACAATGAGCAGTTCTTC. Its protein is CASSLREPLYNEQFF.

Ten or more counts support this clonotype. The chain joins TRBV20-1 to TRBJ2-1; D is unresolved. This CDR3 has 12 amino acids. Trimming removed 3 bases from V and 7 bases from J, with 10 bases in between. The germline gives CDR1 DFQATT, CDR2 SNEGSKA (reference sequence). The CDR3 sequence: CSASSSDNEQFF. CDR3 in DNA: TGCAGTGCTAGTAGTTCGGATAATGAGCAGTTCTTC.

This clonotype has a count of ten or more. The chain carries TRBV30 and TRBJ2-5, with no clear D. The CDR3 is 12 amino acids. The V end lost 0 bases, the J end lost 9 bases, and 11 bases lay between the germline ends. Germline CDR1 is GTSNPN and CDR2 is SVGIG (reference sequence). CDR3 sequence reads: CAWSVTVGAQYF. In DNA form, the CDR3 reads TGTGCCTGGAGTGTCACCGTGGGCGCCCAGTACTTC.

The chain recombines TRBV3-2 with TRBJ2-4; the listed D gene, TRBD2, was not tested against the DNA. TRBV3-2 is noted as a pseudogene. The length of the CDR3 is 19 residues. CDR3 bases: TGTGCCAGCAGCCAAGAATTTAGGGCAAAAATACTAGCCAAAAACATTCAGTACTTC. Encoded protein: CASSQEFRAKILAKNIQYF.

This clonotype was counted a few times. The chain carries TRBV20-1 and TRBJ2-7; D unresolved. CDR3 length equals 13 residues. Germline CDR1 and CDR2: DFQATT and SNEGSKA (reference sequence). The V gene lost 5 bases and the J gene lost 0 bases, with 11 bases spanning the gap. DNA of the CDR3: TGCAGTGCTGGCGGTAGGAGCTCCTACGAGCAGTACTTC. Protein sequence: CSAGGRSSYEQYF.

The sample holds many counts of this clonotype. CDR3 coding DNA: TGTGCCAGCAGTTTTGGTGTACCGTCCCTTTACGAGCAGTACTTC. It yields the protein CASSFGVPSLYEQYF. The chain is built from TRBV12-3 or TRBV12-4 and TRBJ2-7; no definite D call. The CDR3 sequence is 15 residues long. The ends were cut back, 3 bases at V and 4 bases at J, with 16 bases in the middle.

On this clonotype itself: The junction shows a germline mismatch at one end, possibly a read error. J is TRBJ2-1 and V is TRBV11-2, with D tentatively TRBD2 (5 bases). CDR1 SGHAT and CDR2 FQNNGV come from the germline V gene. The CDR3 spans 17 residues. The CDR3 here is CASSLAAAATSYDEQFF. The CDR3 DNA reads TGTGCCAGCAGCTTAGCCGCAGCGGCAACTTCCTACGATGAGCAGTTCTTC.